These T cell receptor beta chains were read from a single sample in a study of glioma-infiltrating T cells after dendritic cell vaccination. Sequenced by immunoSEQ multiplex PCR; TCRdb stores in-frame clones only, minus some. Here the sample spans approximately 99,000 clones, around 80% being singletons. Specimen: blood, collected after dendritic cell vaccination. The receptors shown here come from a human donor with glioblastoma. Each CDR3 is given with its conserved first and last residue. D genes are given only for firm matches. Not all rows give a size; the values are once, few, many and, for expanded clones, a class.

D,J,V,size,CDR3,DNA
-,TRBJ2-7,TRBV7-9,few,CASSPGRGTPAYEQYF,TGTGCCAGCAGCCCTGGTAGGGGGACCCCTGCCTACGAGCAGTACTTC
TRBD1,TRBJ1-2,TRBV6-5,-,CASSASGQLLGYTF,TGTGCCAGCAGTGCATCGGGACAGCTTTTGGGCTACACCTTC
-,TRBJ2-7,TRBV10-2,-,CASSRTEFYEQYF,TGCGCCAGCAGCCGGACAGAATTCTACGAGCAGTACTTC
TRBD1,TRBJ2-1,TRBV27,-,CASSSGTDNSYNEQFF,TGTGCCAGCAGTTCCGGGACAGATAACTCCTACAATGAGCAGTTCTTC
TRBD2,TRBJ2-3,TRBV29-1,-,CSVPRTSLSHTDTQYF,TGCAGCGTTCCCCGGACTAGCCTCTCCCACACAGATACGCAGTATTTT
-,TRBJ1-3,TRBV7-3,once,CASSPGGGHPGNTIYF,TGTGCCAGCAGCCCCGGGGGAGGCCACCCCGGAAACACCATATATTTT
-,TRBJ1-5,TRBV19,-,CASRQGTPPGPQHF,TGTGCCAGTCGGCAGGGGACGCCCCCAGGGCCCCAGCATTTT
TRBD1,TRBJ2-7,TRBV11-3,-,CASSLGMLGQSHEQYF,TGTGCCAGCAGCTTAGGGATGCTGGGACAGAGCCACGAGCAGTACTTC
TRBD1,TRBJ2-2,TRBV9,-,CTSSVRGGYTGELFF,TGTACCAGCAGCGTAAGAGGGGGCTACACCGGGGAGCTGTTTTTT
-,TRBJ2-7,TRBV4-1,-,CASSQVTGDAYEQYF,TGCGCCAGCAGCCAAGTGACAGGCGATGCCTACGAGCAGTACTTC
-,TRBJ1-1,TRBV6-1,-,CASSESLSVNTEAFF,TGTGCCAGCAGTGAATCCCTAAGCGTGAACACTGAAGCTTTCTTT
-,TRBJ1-2,TRBV6-5,-,CASSSGGAGEPYGYTF,TGTGCCAGCAGTTCAGGAGGGGCAGGCGAACCCTATGGCTACACCTTC
TRBD2,TRBJ2-5,TRBV7-9,-,CASSFGVGLAGETQYF,TGTGCCAGCAGCTTTGGAGTCGGACTAGCGGGAGAGACCCAGTACTTC
TRBD2,TRBJ2-3,TRBV19,few,CASSIGTSGSGTQYF,TGTGCCAGTAGTATAGGGACTAGCGGGAGTGGTACGCAGTATTTT
-,TRBJ1-5,TRBV5-6,-,CASSLFAGEEPQHF,TGTGCCAGCAGCTTGTTCGCGGGAGAGGAGCCCCAGCATTTT
TRBD1,TRBJ2-2,TRBV4-1,many,CASSPYHRDRGGTGELFF,TGCGCCAGCAGCCCCTATCACCGGGACAGGGGGGGCACCGGGGAGCTGTTTTTT